The 10 T cell receptor beta chains given below trace back to one sample, sequenced in a study of tumor-infiltrating lymphocytes in primary liver carcinoma. Out of unsorted whole blood came the blood RNA, and germline DNA was extracted as well. TCR beta cDNA was reverse-transcribed from about 500 ng of total RNA. The reaction used a constant-region primer and ProtoScript II reverse transcriptase. Libraries covering TCR beta were generated through three nested multiplex PCR rounds (using a slightly modified ARM-PCR). It was with TRBV1-TRBV30 forward primers and a C-beta reverse primer that the first two PCR rounds were run, at roughly 10 cycles each. MiXCR, applied by TCRdb to the multiplex PCR reads, yields one record per CDR3 protein. The sample consists of some 190,000 distinct CDR3 sequences, around 60% of them appearing once. Source material: peripheral blood. The receptor source for this set is a man between 40 and 49 years old with primary liver carcinoma and hepatitis B virus infection.

With respect to this clonotype: One end of the junction is discordant with germline, which a read error may explain. The V and J genes are TRBV6-5 and TRBJ2-1, with 7 bases lining up with TRBD1. This CDR3 contains 14 residues. From germline, CDR1 is MNHEY and CDR2 SVGAGI. As DNA, the CDR3 is TGTGCCAGCAATTACAACCCGACAGGGCAGGAGCAGCTCTTC. Amino acids: CASNYNPTGQEQLF.

In regard to this clonotype: A much bigger clone sits one base away, suggesting this may be a read error. Since the CDR3 does not end with the conserved phenylalanine or tryptophan, this likely comes from a read error. The chain has TRBV29-1 and TRBJ2-5, with D unclear. The CDR3 is made up of 13 amino acids. The V end was cut by 7 bases, the J end by 1 base, with 13 bases between. Per germline, CDR1 SQVTM and CDR2 ANQGSEA. The CDR3 loop reads CSGQYVVQETQYI. CDR3 DNA sequence: TGCAGCGGGCAGTATGTGGTCCAAGAGACCCAGTACATC.

The CDR3 nucleotides are TGTGCCAGCAGCGAGCAGGGCTCCTACGAAAAACTGTTTTTT. Translation gives CASSEQGSYEKLFF. V is TRBV7-9 and J is TRBJ1-4; the D gene is possibly TRBD1 (5 bases). Trimming pared 5 bases from V and 8 bases from J, leaving 15 bases between. Germline CDR1 and CDR2: SEHNR and FQNEAQ (reference sequence). CDR3 size: 14 residues.

Regarding this clonotype: The junction departs from germline at one end; a sequencing error may be responsible. J is TRBJ2-7 and V is TRBV6-5; weak D call: TRBD2 (6 bases). The CDR3 spans 14 residues. Germline CDR1 MNHEY, CDR2 SVGAGI. In DNA, the CDR3 is TGTGCCAACAGTTACTCCCGGGAGTTCTACGAGCAGTACTTC. It specifies CANSYSREFYEQYF.

Regarding this clonotype: Its ends do not fully match the called genes, so a read error is possible. The rearrangement links TRBV5-5 to TRBJ2-7; D is unresolved. This CDR3 has 15 residues. Germline CDR1 is SGHKS and CDR2 is YYEKEE (reference sequence). The CDR3 bases are TGTGCCAGCAGCTTGGTTGTGGGTGCACCCTATGAGCAGTACTTC. This gives the protein CASSLVVGAPYEQYF.

This clonotype showed up just a few times. The gene calls are TRBV23-1 and TRBJ2-1; perhaps TRBD2 as D (5 bases). TRBV23-1 is annotated as an ORF whose role is uncertain. With 6 bases removed from V and 4 bases from J, the gap between germline ends came to 22 bases. The CDR3 is 17 amino acids. The CDR3 DNA reads as TGCGCCAGCAGCCGGCTTGACTACCTACAAGTTTACAATGAGCAGTTCTTC. As protein: CASSRLDYLQVYNEQFF.

This clonotype was recorded a few times. The rearrangement uses TRBV12-3 or TRBV12-4 and TRBJ1-1; D is ambiguous. Deletions cut 4 bases from V and 6 bases from J, with 9 bases between. CDR3 length: 12 residues. CDR3 sequence reads: CASSSGTPEAFF. CDR3 in DNA: TGTGCCAGCAGTTCCGGCACCCCTGAAGCTTTCTTT.

The table lists this clonotype with a count of one. One end of the junction fails to match germline, which may point to a read error. The genes are TRBV6-5 and TRBJ2-1, with TRBD2 matching over 16 bases. The CDR3 totals 19 residues. Germline values: CDR1 MNHEY, CDR2 SVGAGI. CDR3 nucleotide sequence: TGTGCCAGCAGTCATGGGACTAGCGGGAGGGCCGGCGCCTACAATGAGCAGCTCTTC. Translating gives CASSHGTSGRAGAYNEQLF.

This clonotype has just a few counts. Written as DNA, the CDR3 is TGTGCCAGCAGTTTAGCGAATGAGCAGTTCTTC. The encoded protein is CASSLANEQFF. The rearrangement uses TRBV12-3 or TRBV12-4 and TRBJ2-1; no clear D. Trimming pared 0 bases from V and 7 bases from J, leaving 1 base between. The CDR3 is 11 amino acids.

The J gene is TRBJ2-7, the V gene TRBV10-3, with D perhaps being TRBD1 or TRBD2 (6 bases each). This CDR3 region has 14 residues. Between the trimmed V and J ends, which lost 6 bases and 4 bases, there was a span of 16 bases. The germline V gene has CDR1 ENHRY and CDR2 SYGVKD. The CDR3 spells CAIRGPEGGYEQYF. The CDR3 DNA reads as TGTGCCATCAGGGGCCCCGAGGGGGGATACGAGCAGTACTTC.